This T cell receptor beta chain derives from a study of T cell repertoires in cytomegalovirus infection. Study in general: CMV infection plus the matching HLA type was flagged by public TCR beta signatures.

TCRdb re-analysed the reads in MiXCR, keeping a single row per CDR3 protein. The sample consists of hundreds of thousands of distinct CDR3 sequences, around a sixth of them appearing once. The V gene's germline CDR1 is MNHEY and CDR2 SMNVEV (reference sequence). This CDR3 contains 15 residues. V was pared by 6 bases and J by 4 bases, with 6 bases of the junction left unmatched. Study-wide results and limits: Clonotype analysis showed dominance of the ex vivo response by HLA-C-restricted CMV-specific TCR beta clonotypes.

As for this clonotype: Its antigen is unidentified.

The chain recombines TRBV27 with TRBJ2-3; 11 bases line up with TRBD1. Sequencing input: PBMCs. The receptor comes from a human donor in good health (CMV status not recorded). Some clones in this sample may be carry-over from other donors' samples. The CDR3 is CASSNGQGASDTQYF. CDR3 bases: TGTGCCAGCAGCAACGGACAGGGGGCCTCAGATACGCAGTATTTT.